The 24 T cell receptor beta chains given below trace back to one sample, sequenced in a study of siplizumab effects on memory and regulatory T cells. The method was immunoSEQ multiplex PCR; TCRdb's version includes in-frame clones alone and lacks a portion of them. The sample lists fewer than 100,000 clones; roughly 94% were seen once. Input material: non-Treg CD4+ T cells sorted from blood. The receptors originated from a human donor in good health.

The J gene is TRBJ1-2, the V gene TRBV5-1; D perhaps matches TRBD1 (5 bases). The CDR3 is 15 residues long. The V end lost 0 bases, the J end lost 1 base, and 10 bases lay between the germline ends. CDR1 and CDR2 (germline): SGHRS, YFSETQ. The CDR3, as DNA: TGCGCCAGCAGCTTGGATTCGACAGATAACTATGGCTACACCTTC. Encoded protein: CASSLDSTDNYGYTF.

J is TRBJ2-5 and V is TRBV30; D unresolved. The CDR3 is made up of 15 amino acids. Per the germline V gene, CDR1 is GTSNPN and CDR2 is SVGIG (reference sequence). The V end was cut by 3 bases, the J end by 0 bases, with 14 bases between. Written as DNA, the CDR3 is TGTGCCTGGAGCGAGCTGCCCGGCCACCAAGAGACCCAGTACTTC. Its protein is CAWSELPGHQETQYF.

The rearrangement joins TRBV4-3 to TRBJ2-6, with D possibly being TRBD2 (5 bases). V was trimmed by 2 bases and J by 0 bases, leaving 11 bases between them. The CDR3 runs 17 residues. Germline V lookup: CDR1 LGHNA, CDR2 YSLEER. The CDR3 nucleotides are TGCGCCAGCAGCCAATCGACTACTAGCTCTGGGGCCAACGTCCTGACTTTC. Translating gives CASSQSTTSSGANVLTF.

V usage is TRBV7-8 and J usage is TRBJ2-1; TRBD2 matches 7 bases. The V gene's germline CDR1 is SGHVS and CDR2 FQNEAQ. Germline trimming cut 3 bases from V and 0 bases from J; bases unmatched to any gene: 2. This CDR3 has 15 amino acids. The DNA of the CDR3 is TGTGCCAGCAGCTTCCCTAGCGGCTCCTACAATGAGCAGTTCTTC. Translating it yields CASSFPSGSYNEQFF.

This clone was detected only once. V usage is TRBV6-1 and J usage is TRBJ2-1, with a possible D match to TRBD1 (6 bases). V was clipped by 2 bases and J by 6 bases, with 17 bases between them. This CDR3 contains 16 residues. Germline V gives CDR1 MNHNS, CDR2 SASEGT. CDR3 region: CASSEPIQGGGNEQFF. The CDR3, as DNA: TGTGCCAGCAGTGAACCCATACAGGGTGGGGGCAATGAGCAGTTCTTC.

The chain couples TRBV30 to TRBJ2-7, with D hard to call. The CDR3 has 12 residues. V lost 3 bases, J lost 6 bases, and 12 bases lay in between. Per the germline V gene, CDR1 is GTSNPN and CDR2 is SVGIG (reference sequence). The CDR3, as DNA: TGTGCCTGGAGCCGACTCCCGCTCGAGCAGTACTTC. Translating gives CAWSRLPLEQYF.

The rearrangement uses TRBV4-1 and TRBJ2-7; 8 bases line up with TRBD2. V dropped 4 bases and J dropped 9; count of bases not matched to a gene: 11. The CDR3 sequence is 14 residues long. The germline CDR1 and CDR2 sequences are MGHRA and YSYEKL. The CDR3 DNA sequence: TGCGCCAGCAGCCGAGGACTCGGGGGGGAAGGGCAGTACTTC. This gives the protein CASSRGLGGEGQYF.

This clone was seen more than once but under ten times. This chain joins TRBV7-2 and TRBJ1-2, with 11 positions matching TRBD1. There are 15 residues in the CDR3. The J segment lost 7 bases and the V segment lost 4 bases, leaving 8 bases of the junction unmatched. Germline loops: CDR1 SGHTA, CDR2 FQGNSA. CDR3 loop: CASSSAPGQGVGYTF. The CDR3 DNA reads TGTGCCAGCAGCTCCGCACCGGGACAGGGGGTTGGCTACACCTTC.

The chain couples TRBV4-2 to TRBJ2-2; maybe TRBD2 (6 bases). The germline CDR1 and CDR2 sequences are LGHNA and YNFKEQ. The V end lost 1 base, the J end lost 1 base, and 10 bases lay between the germline ends. There are 16 residues in the CDR3. CDR3 residues: CASSQAGTVNTGELFF. CDR3 bases: TGTGCCAGCAGCCAAGCCGGGACTGTGAACACCGGGGAGCTGTTTTTT.

The chain joins TRBV9 to TRBJ2-7; D is possibly TRBD2 (6 bases). This CDR3 contains 13 residues. Germline assignment: CDR1 SGDLS and CDR2 YYNGEE. With 0 bases removed from V and 6 bases from J, the gap between germline ends came to 10 bases. CDR3 in DNA: TGTGCCAGCAGCGTAGAGGAGGGATCCGAGCAGTACTTC. Residues: CASSVEEGSEQYF. The entire variable domain, with the rest obtained from reference TRBV9 and TRBJ2-7, is as follows: DSGVTQTPKHLITATGQRVTLRCSPRSGDLSVYWYQQSLDQGLQFLIQYYNGEERAKGNILERFSAQQFPDLHSELNLSSLELGDSALYFCASSVEEGSEQYFGPGTRLTVT.

The chain recombines TRBV27 with TRBJ2-3; TRBD1 aligns across 7 bases. The CDR3 contains 16 residues. Germline values: CDR1 MNHEY, CDR2 SMNVEV (reference sequence). The ends lost 6 bases at V and 0 bases at J; junction bases unmatched: 9. The CDR3 protein is CASRLTGATSTDTQYF. In DNA, the CDR3 is TGTGCCAGCAGGCTCACAGGGGCCACTAGCACAGATACGCAGTATTTT.

This clone is a singleton in its sample. This rearrangement joins TRBV7-6 to TRBJ1-1; maybe TRBD1 (6 bases). This CDR3 has 18 residues. Trimming removed 5 bases at V and 4 bases at J, with 26 bases between. Germline CDR1 reads SGHVS; CDR2 reads FNYEAQ. CDR3 nucleotide sequence: TGTGCCAGCAGCGAAAGGGGGATGTCAGGGCTTCGGGGCACTGAAGCTTTCTTT. This sequence encodes CASSERGMSGLRGTEAFF. The full variable domain, with the rest looked up from reference TRBV7-6 and TRBJ1-1, is GAGVSQSPRYKVTKRGQDVALRCDPISGHVSLYWYRQALGQGPEFLTYFNYEAQQDKSGLPNDRFSAERPEGSISTLTIQRTEQRDSAMYRCASSERGMSGLRGTEAFFGQGTRLTVV.

The chain joins TRBV2 to TRBJ1-5, with D maybe TRBD1 (5 bases). The CDR3 length is 14 residues. Looked up from germline, CDR1 is SNHLY and CDR2 is FYNNEI. V was pared by 6 bases and J by 4 bases, with 13 bases between. The CDR3 nucleotides are TGTGCCAGCAGCGTTGACAGCGATAATCAGCCCCAGCATTTT. This translates into CASSVDSDNQPQHF.

On this clone: Relative to the germline gene, one junction end is altered; a read error may explain this. The rearrangement joins TRBV7-2 to TRBJ1-6; D ambiguous. This CDR3 spans 16 amino acids. CDR1 is SGHTA and CDR2 is FQGNSA in the germline V gene. The CDR3: CASSLNTVSNNSPLHF. Here the CDR3 DNA reads TGTGCCAGCAGCTTGAACACGGTCTCCAATAATTCACCCCTCCACTTT.

The chain couples TRBV6-1 to TRBJ1-1; perhaps TRBD1 as D (6 bases). The germline V gene has CDR1 MNHNS and CDR2 SASEGT. This CDR3 is 14 amino acids long. V lost 6 bases, J lost 1 base, and 12 bases lay in between. CDR3: CASRRGGQNTEAFF. The CDR3 nucleotides read TGTGCCAGCAGAAGGGGGGGACAGAACACTGAAGCTTTCTTT.

The rearrangement links TRBV2 to TRBJ1-6; tentatively, D is TRBD1 (5 bases). Germline values: CDR1 SNHLY, CDR2 FYNNEI. Between the trimmed V and J ends, which lost 4 bases and 3 bases, there was a span of 7 bases. The CDR3 sequence is 14 residues long. The CDR3 here is CASSVGHYNSPLHF. The DNA of the CDR3 is TGTGCCAGCAGTGTCGGACACTATAATTCACCCCTCCACTTT.

V and J are TRBV5-6 and TRBJ2-7; D is unclear. V was pared by 2 bases and J by 4 bases, with 4 bases between. The CDR3 sequence is 11 residues long. Germline values: CDR1 SGHDT, CDR2 YYEEEE. CDR3 sequence: CASSFRYEQYF. CDR3 DNA: TGTGCCAGCAGCTTTCGGTACGAGCAGTACTTC.

This chain links TRBV18 with TRBJ1-3; D gene ambiguous. V was trimmed by 3 bases and J by 0 bases, leaving 6 bases between them. Germline V gives CDR1 KGHSH, CDR2 LQKENI. The CDR3 runs 14 residues. The CDR3 loop is CASSPRDSGNTIYF. The CDR3, as DNA: TGTGCCAGCTCACCCCGGGACTCTGGAAACACCATATATTTT.

The chain links TRBV14 to TRBJ1-2, with TRBD1 matching over 7 bases. This CDR3 has 13 residues. With 4 bases clipped from V and 13 bases from J, the junction kept 12 bases outside the gene matches. Looked up from germline, CDR1 is SGHDN and CDR2 is FVKESK. The CDR3, as DNA: TGTGCCAGCAGCCCTGGGACAGTGAGGGGTGCCACCTTC. It encodes CASSPGTVRGATF.

Here the CDR3 DNA reads TGTGCCAGCAGCTTAGTGGGCAGGGTGGGATCGGAGACCCAGTACTTC. It codes for CASSLVGRVGSETQYF. The chain combines TRBV7-8 with TRBJ2-5, with a weak D call TRBD1 (5 bases). V dropped 1 base and J dropped 5 bases, with 17 bases sitting between them. Germline CDR1 reads SGHVS; CDR2 reads FQNEAQ. This CDR3 region has 16 residues.

The V gene is TRBV2, the J gene TRBJ1-4, with 7 bases identical to TRBD1. In germline, CDR1 is SNHLY, CDR2 FYNNEI. V was clipped by 1 base and J by 8 bases; unmatched bases: 7. The CDR3 runs to 15 residues. CDR3 sequence reads: CASSEDTGVAEKLFF. In nucleotides, the CDR3 is TGTGCCAGCAGTGAAGACACAGGGGTCGCGGAAAAACTGTTTTTT.

The rearrangement joins TRBV9 to TRBJ2-3; 7 bases are shared with TRBD2. Per the germline V gene, CDR1 is SGDLS and CDR2 is YYNGEE. Losses at the gene ends were 3 bases for V and 0 bases for J; bases not matched to a gene: 7. The CDR3 totals 16 residues. The CDR3 loop is CASSARAGPSTDTQYF. Written as DNA, the CDR3 is TGTGCCAGCAGCGCGAGAGCGGGGCCCAGCACAGATACGCAGTATTTT.

V gene TRBV10-3 combines with J gene TRBJ2-7; 7 nucleotides line up with TRBD1. CDR1 ENHRY and CDR2 SYGVKD come from the germline V gene. This CDR3 region has 14 residues. V was pared by 6 bases and J by 4 bases, with 9 bases of the junction left unmatched. The CDR3 spells CAIRAWGQIYEQYF. DNA of the CDR3: TGTGCCATCAGGGCCTGGGGACAGATTTACGAGCAGTACTTC.

J is TRBJ1-3 and V is TRBV6-1; D is possibly TRBD1 (5 bases). This CDR3 contains 15 residues. Germline V gene data show CDR1 as MNHNS and CDR2 as SASEGT. V lost 4 bases to trimming and J lost 0 bases, with 10 bases between them. The CDR3 is CASSVSRASGNTIYF. CDR3 DNA sequence: TGTGCCAGCAGTGTCTCCAGGGCCTCTGGAAACACCATATATTTT.